This TCR beta chain was retrieved from a study of blood T cell repertoires in COVID-19. On the study more broadly: Acute-phase and convalescent COVID-19 samples originated in the United States, Italy and Spain. PBMCs, B-cell-depleted T cells, or T cells were the source of the cDNA or gDNA that made up the material.

Source study methods: Amplification of reference gene primers was used by the study to estimate nucleated cell counts. TCRdb keeps only in-frame clones here, not all; method: immunoSEQ multiplex PCR. The D gene and trimming were derived from the DNA, and the V and J assignments and clone size from that table. Here the sample spans tens of thousands of clones, roughly 88% being singletons. Germline V gene lookup returns CDR1 MNHNY and CDR2 SVGAGI (reference sequence). The length of the CDR3 is 13 residues. V gave up 4 bases and J gave up 7 bases, with 14 bases separating them. Sequencing used peripheral blood. The gene calls are TRBV6-6 and TRBJ2-7; D gene unclear. This TCR was recovered from a man aged 60-69 years with acute or convalescent COVID-19. The CDR3 DNA sequence: TGTGCCAGCAGTTCCCGGCCGGGTTGGGAGCAGTACGTC. Amino acids: CASSSRPGWEQYV.